A selection of T cell receptor beta chains follows, all from one sample in a study of CD8+ T cells in alopecia areata. Clones were sequenced by immunoSEQ multiplex PCR, and TCRdb holds only the in-frame ones, with some missing. Here the sample spans about 190,000 clones, 50% to 60% being singletons. Sequenced here: CD4+ T cells sorted from blood, sampled at week 4, from a patient treated with tofacitinib. The receptors were sampled from a human donor with alopecia areata. The CDR3 runs from the conserved cysteine through the conserved F or W. Fields, in order: CDR3 protein, CDR3 DNA, clone size, D gene, V gene, J gene. A D gene is named only where the DNA matches it firmly. Clone size, where shown, is once, few, many, or a class for clones that have expanded.

CDR3aa: CASSSSSEGGELFF
CDR3nt: TGCGCCAGCAGCTCTTCTAGCGAGGGCGGGGAGCTGTTTTTT
abundance: .
d_gene: .
v_gene: TRBV5-1
j_gene: TRBJ2-2

CDR3aa: CATWTGDTKNIQYF
CDR3nt: TGTGCCACTTGGACAGGGGATACCAAAAACATTCAGTACTTC
abundance: once
d_gene: TRBD1
v_gene: TRBV15
j_gene: TRBJ2-4

CDR3aa: CASSFLRTGKNTEAFF
CDR3nt: TGTGCCAGCAGTTTCCTTAGGACAGGGAAGAACACTGAAGCTTTCTTT
abundance: few
d_gene: TRBD1
v_gene: TRBV27
j_gene: TRBJ1-1

CDR3aa: CSMGGVIWMETQYF
CDR3nt: TGCAGCATGGGGGGTGTTATTTGGATGGAGACCCAGTACTTC
abundance: .
d_gene: .
v_gene: TRBV29-1
j_gene: TRBJ2-5

CDR3aa: CSVIQAGLTDTQYF
CDR3nt: TGCAGCGTTATTCAAGCGGGCCTCACAGATACGCAGTATTTT
abundance: .
d_gene: .
v_gene: TRBV29-1
j_gene: TRBJ2-3

CDR3aa: CAWSTSGRRRRTTDTQYF
CDR3nt: TGTGCCTGGAGTACTAGCGGCCGGCGAAGACGTACCACAGATACGCAGTATTTT
abundance: .
d_gene: TRBD2
v_gene: TRBV30
j_gene: TRBJ2-3

CDR3aa: CAWSEAGMAGGNQPQHF
CDR3nt: TGTGCCTGGAGTGAGGCAGGCATGGCAGGGGGCAATCAGCCCCAGCATTTT
abundance: .
d_gene: .
v_gene: TRBV30
j_gene: TRBJ1-5

CDR3aa: CASRGDGEQYF
CDR3nt: TGTGCCAGCAGGGGAGACGGCGAGCAGTACTTC
abundance: .
d_gene: .
v_gene: TRBV11-2
j_gene: TRBJ2-7

CDR3aa: CASSLGEQYF
CDR3nt: TGCGCCAGCAGCCTCGGGGAGCAGTACTTC
abundance: .
d_gene: .
v_gene: TRBV4-3
j_gene: TRBJ2-7

CDR3aa: CASSPPRGSYEQYF
CDR3nt: TGTGCCAGCAGCCCCCCGCGGGGATCCTACGAGCAGTACTTC
abundance: .
d_gene: .
v_gene: TRBV7-9
j_gene: TRBJ2-7

CDR3aa: CSVEGTNRAASGETQYF
CDR3nt: TGCAGCGTTGAAGGGACGAACAGGGCGGCTAGCGGAGAGACCCAGTACTTC
abundance: .
d_gene: .
v_gene: TRBV29-1
j_gene: TRBJ2-5

CDR3aa: CASSQSGTSGSHEQFF
CDR3nt: TGCGCCAGCAGCCAGTCCGGGACTAGCGGGAGTCATGAGCAGTTCTTC
abundance: .
d_gene: TRBD2
v_gene: TRBV4-1
j_gene: TRBJ2-1

CDR3aa: CASSYLTGDQPQHF
CDR3nt: TGTGCCAGCAGTTATCTGACAGGGGATCAGCCCCAGCATTTT
abundance: .
d_gene: TRBD1
v_gene: TRBV6-6
j_gene: TRBJ1-5

CDR3aa: CASTSVIVNTGELFF
CDR3nt: TGTGCCAGCACCTCGGTAATCGTGAACACCGGGGAGCTGTTTTTT
abundance: .
d_gene: .
v_gene: TRBV7-2
j_gene: TRBJ2-2

CDR3aa: CASSSSSGSYEQYF
CDR3nt: TGTGCCAGCAGTTCTTCTAGCGGGAGTTACGAGCAGTACTTC
abundance: .
d_gene: TRBD2
v_gene: TRBV28
j_gene: TRBJ2-7

CDR3aa: CSVGQGVPEAFF
CDR3nt: TGCAGCGTTGGACAGGGGGTTCCCGAAGCTTTCTTT
abundance: many
d_gene: TRBD1
v_gene: TRBV29-1
j_gene: TRBJ1-1

CDR3aa: CASSRDADYGYTF
CDR3nt: TGTGCCAGCAGCCGCGACGCCGACTATGGCTACACCTTC
abundance: .
d_gene: .
v_gene: TRBV7-9
j_gene: TRBJ1-2

CDR3aa: CASRKTTYEQYF
CDR3nt: TGTGCCAGCAGGAAGACAACCTACGAGCAGTACTTC
abundance: few
d_gene: .
v_gene: TRBV28
j_gene: TRBJ2-7

CDR3aa: CASRRDGTMRGYTF
CDR3nt: TGTGCCAGCAGGAGGGACGGAACTATGAGAGGCTACACCTTC
abundance: .
d_gene: .
v_gene: TRBV6-5
j_gene: TRBJ1-2

CDR3aa: CASSLGIEGGMEETQYF
CDR3nt: TGTGCCAGCAGCTTAGGCATAGAGGGAGGCATGGAAGAGACCCAGTACTTC
abundance: .
d_gene: .
v_gene: TRBV7-9
j_gene: TRBJ2-5

CDR3aa: CASSPGTSDTGELFF
CDR3nt: TGCGCCAGCAGCCCGGGGACTAGCGACACCGGGGAGCTGTTTTTT
abundance: .
d_gene: TRBD2
v_gene: TRBV5-1
j_gene: TRBJ2-2

CDR3aa: CSVEPATTLAVNEQFF
CDR3nt: TGCAGCGTTGAACCCGCGACTACCCTCGCGGTTAATGAGCAGTTCTTC
abundance: .
d_gene: .
v_gene: TRBV29-1
j_gene: TRBJ2-1

CDR3aa: CSVSGTGQETQYF
CDR3nt: TGCAGCGTTTCCGGGACAGGCCAAGAGACCCAGTACTTC
abundance: .
d_gene: TRBD1
v_gene: TRBV29-1
j_gene: TRBJ2-5

CDR3aa: CSVCPGKLAGGPDEQYF
CDR3nt: TGCAGCGTTTGCCCGGGAAAGCTAGCGGGAGGGCCCGACGAGCAGTACTTC
abundance: .
d_gene: TRBD2
v_gene: TRBV29-1
j_gene: TRBJ2-7

CDR3aa: CSVELATQETQYF
CDR3nt: TGCAGCGTTGAACTAGCGACCCAAGAGACCCAGTACTTC
abundance: .
d_gene: .
v_gene: TRBV29-1
j_gene: TRBJ2-5

CDR3aa: CASSWDRGGGNQPQHF
CDR3nt: TGTGCCAGCAGCTGGGACAGGGGAGGCGGCAATCAGCCCCAGCATTTT
abundance: .
d_gene: TRBD1
v_gene: TRBV5-5
j_gene: TRBJ1-5